Shown below are 11 T cell receptor beta chains from a single sample sequenced in a study of response to subunit inactivated influenza vaccine. TCRdb reprocessed the RT-PCR reads with MiXCR, giving one entry per CDR3 protein. The sample has approximately 530,000 distinct CDR3 sequences; 13% are singletons. The sequencing here drew on PBMCs from blood, taken more than 35 days after vaccination. The source of these receptors is a man aged 50 to 60 who received an inactivated influenza vaccine.

The CDR3 DNA reads TGCAGTGCTAGAGATTACAGGGTCGCGGGCAATCAGCCCCAGCATTTT. This encodes CSARDYRVAGNQPQHF. The chain links TRBV20-1 to TRBJ1-5; D is possibly TRBD1 (6 bases). V lost 0 bases and J lost 2, with 14 bases in between. This CDR3 comprises 16 residues. CDR1 and CDR2 (germline): DFQATT, SNEGSKA (reference sequence).

There are many counts of this clonotype. The chain uses TRBV5-1 and TRBJ2-3; TRBD1 or TRBD2 may be the D gene (5 bases each). The CDR3 covers 15 residues. V was pared by 0 bases and J by 2 bases, with 10 bases between. Germline V lookup: CDR1 SGHRS, CDR2 YFSETQ. The CDR3 DNA is TGCGCCAGCAGCTTGGATGGGGGTAACACAGATACGCAGTATTTT. Protein: CASSLDGGNTDTQYF.

J is TRBJ1-2 and V is TRBV9; the D gene is possibly TRBD1 (6 bases). V shed 1 base and J shed 8 bases, with 12 bases lying between them. Germline CDR1 and CDR2: SGDLS and YYNGEE. CDR3 length equals 13 residues. The CDR3 bases are TGTGCCAGCAGCGTACGGGGGGCAAGAGGCTACACCTTC. This encodes CASSVRGARGYTF.

This rearrangement joins TRBV15 to TRBJ1-2, with 7 bases lining up with TRBD1. Trimming at V came to 3 bases and at J to 3 bases, leaving 4 bases not matched to a gene. The CDR3 sequence is 14 residues long. Germline V lookup: CDR1 LNHNV, CDR2 YYDKDF (reference sequence). CDR3 in DNA: TGTGCCACCAGCAGGGGGACAGATCACTATGGCTACACCTTC. It codes for CATSRGTDHYGYTF. Full variable domain (rest looked up from reference TRBV15 and TRBJ1-2): DAMVIQNPRYQVTQFGKPVTLSCSQTLNHNVMYWYQQKSSQAPKLLFHYYDKDFNNEADTPDNFQSRRPNTSFCFLDIRSPGLGDTAMYLCATSRGTDHYGYTFGSGTRLTVV.

This clonotype has a handful of counts. The rearrangement links TRBV7-7 to TRBJ2-7; D remains ambiguous. This CDR3 spans 14 amino acids. With 5 bases removed from V and 2 bases from J, the gap between germline ends came to 13 bases. CDR1 is SSHAT, CDR2 FNYEAQ, per germline (reference sequence). Here the CDR3 reads CASSPAGEAYEQYF. Written as DNA, the CDR3 is TGTGCCAGCAGCCCGGCAGGCGAGGCCTACGAGCAGTACTTC.

This clonotype was seen only a few times. The chain combines TRBV7-9 with TRBJ1-1; D is unclear. V gave up 6 bases and J gave up 4 bases, with 6 bases separating them. Germline values: CDR1 SEHNR, CDR2 FQNEAQ (reference sequence). The CDR3 has 11 residues. The CDR3 loop reads CASRASTEAFF. In DNA, the CDR3 is TGTGCCAGCAGAGCGAGCACTGAAGCTTTCTTT.

There are a few counts of this clonotype. This chain links TRBV6-5 with TRBJ2-3; 9 bases map to TRBD2. With V trimmed by 3 bases and J by 6 bases, 10 bases remained unmatched. Germline V gives CDR1 MNHEY, CDR2 SVGAGI. The CDR3 is 16 residues long. The CDR3 loop is CASSYSTSGWGDTQYF. The CDR3 DNA is TGTGCCAGCAGTTATTCGACTAGCGGTTGGGGCGATACGCAGTATTTT.

This sequence joins TRBV7-9 and TRBJ2-1; tentatively, D is TRBD2 (6 bases). This CDR3 comprises 16 residues. Per the germline V gene, CDR1 is SEHNR and CDR2 is FQNEAQ (reference sequence). The V end was cut by 4 bases, the J end by 0 bases, with 13 bases between. CDR3 bases: TGTGCCAGCAGCTACCAACTTAGCGGCTCCTACAATGAGCAGTTCTTC. It encodes CASSYQLSGSYNEQFF. The full variable domain, completed using reference TRBV7-9 and TRBJ2-1, is DTGVSQNPRHKITKRGQNVTFRCDPISEHNRLYWYRQTLGQGPEFLTYFQNEAQLEKSRLLSDRFSAERPKGSFSTLEIQRTEQGDSAMYLCASSYQLSGSYNEQFFGPGTRLTVL.

The sample holds a few counts of this clonotype. This sequence joins TRBV12-3 or TRBV12-4 and TRBJ2-1; no firm D call. V lost 3 bases and J lost 1, with 7 bases in between. This CDR3 has 14 residues. The DNA for the CDR3 is TGTGCCAGCAGTTTTCGTGCGTCCTACAATGAGCAGTTCTTC. Residues: CASSFRASYNEQFF.

About this clonotype itself: A much larger clone differs by one base, so this may be a read error. The genes are TRBV20-1 and TRBJ2-3; tentative D call: TRBD2 (6 bases). The CDR3 runs 16 residues. Trimming left V 1 base short and J 3 bases short, with 17 bases between. Per germline, CDR1 DFQATT and CDR2 SNEGSKA (reference sequence). The CDR3 sequence is CSARVTLAVGTDTQYF. In DNA, the CDR3 is TGCAGTGCTAGAGTGACATTAGCGGTAGGTACAGATACGCAGTATTTT.

This clonotype has only a few counts. J is TRBJ2-3 and V is TRBV9; 9 bases are shared with TRBD2. This CDR3 is 14 amino acids long. After removal of 3 bases from V and 9 bases from J, the junction contained 8 bases not matched to a gene. Looked up from germline, CDR1 is SGDLS and CDR2 is YYNGEE. The CDR3 nucleotides are TGTGCCAGCAGCGCGGAGCCGGGACTAGCAACGCAGTATTTT. Protein: CASSAEPGLATQYF.